These 8 T cell receptor beta chains originate from one sample sequenced in a study of monozygotic twins with inflammatory bowel disease. TCRdb re-called the 5' RACE reads; every CDR3 protein appears as one record, without DNA. With 120,000 to 150,000 distinct CDR3 sequences in the sample, the ten largest clones hold about 2.6%. Sequencing was done on a sample of blood. The receptors shown here come from a human donor with ulcerative colitis or Crohn's disease, or a healthy co-twin of an affected twin (not recorded which).

The V gene is TRBV5-1, the J gene TRBJ2-2; TCRdb names TRBD1, which stays unverified in the absence of DNA. In germline, CDR1 is SGHRS, CDR2 YFSETQ. This CDR3 is built from 14 residues. This CDR3 reads CASSSGQVDGELFF.

This sequence joins TRBV11-2 and TRBJ2-3; TCRdb selects TRBD2, and the lack of DNA leaves this call unchecked. The CDR3 length is 18 residues. Germline values: CDR1 SGHAT, CDR2 FQNNGV. The chain's CDR3 is CASSSLGSGGLRTDTQYF.

The genes are TRBV20-1 and TRBJ1-5; the TCRdb call, TRBD1, lacks DNA for checking. From germline, CDR1 is DFQATT and CDR2 SNEGSKA (reference sequence). The CDR3 sequence is 15 residues long. This CDR3 is CSARDERQGFQPQHF.

This chain connects TRBV29-1 to TRBJ2-7. Germline V CDR1 and CDR2: SQVTM, ANQGSEA. The CDR3 covers 13 residues. The CDR3 region is CSVRWTDSYEQYF.

The chain is built from TRBV5-1 and TRBJ2-5; absent DNA, TCRdb's TRBD1 call cannot be checked. This CDR3 is 14 amino acids long. In germline, CDR1 is SGHRS, CDR2 YFSETQ. CDR3 amino acids: CASTYRDTAEGQYF.

This sequence joins TRBV5-6 and TRBJ1-1; TCRdb names TRBD1, which stays unverified in the absence of DNA. Germline values: CDR1 SGHDT, CDR2 YYEEEE. The CDR3 totals 14 residues. The chain's CDR3 is CASSLVATPEGAFF.

This chain connects TRBV5-1 to TRBJ1-5. The CDR3 spans 14 residues. Looked up from germline, CDR1 is SGHRS and CDR2 is YFSETQ. The CDR3 sequence: CASNLGTADQPQHF.

The CDR3 loop is CASSLRSRGSYEQYF. J is TRBJ2-7 and V is TRBV7-2; TCRdb's D call of TRBD1 is untestable without DNA. Germline CDR1 is SGHTA and CDR2 is FQGNSA. The CDR3 spans 15 residues.